A selection of T cell receptor beta chains follows, all from one sample in a study of blood T cells in healthy people across ages. One entry per CDR3 protein, called by TCRdb with MiXCR from the 5' RACE reads. Seen here are 800,000 to 900,000 distinct CDR3 sequences, around 62% observed once, and the top ten hold around a quarter. The sequenced material came from blood. The origin of the receptors is a man aged 25-45 years in good health. CDR3s include the opening cysteine and the closing phenylalanine or tryptophan. D genes are given only for firm matches. Some rows mark clone size as missing; the rest say once, few, many or name a class of expanded clone.

TRBV29-1	many	TRBJ2-5	-	CSVAAGLGETQYF	TGCAGCGTTGCGGCAGGTTTAGGAGAGACCCAGTACTTC
TRBV9	few	TRBJ2-4	TRBD1	CASSVEGTGQGIQYF	TGTGCCAGCAGCGTAGAAGGGACAGGGCAGGGCATTCAGTACTTC
TRBV7-8	-	TRBJ2-1	-	CASSSRREYTEQFF	TGTGCCAGCAGCTCCCGCAGGGAGTATACTGAGCAGTTCTTC
TRBV2	few	TRBJ1-6	-	CASSRSTRDNSPLHF	TGTGCCAGCAGCCGCTCGACACGGGATAATTCACCCCTCCACTTT
TRBV20-1	few	TRBJ2-3	-	CSASPRGEFYTDTQYF	TGCAGTGCTAGCCCCCGTGGAGAATTCTACACAGATACGCAGTATTTT
TRBV28	-	TRBJ2-1	-	CATTREEQFF	TGTGCCACTACCCGGGAAGAGCAGTTCTTC
TRBV7-9	-	TRBJ1-2	TRBD1	CASSTPGTGVGYTF	TGTGCCAGCAGCACCCCCGGGACAGGGGTCGGCTACACCTTC
TRBV29-1	few	TRBJ2-3	TRBD2	CSVGALAGGTSTDTQYF	TGCAGCGTTGGGGCGCTAGCGGGGGGTACTAGCACAGATACGCAGTATTTT
TRBV7-2	-	TRBJ1-2	-	CASSLTGGDIYGNTF	TGTGCCAGCAGCCTAACGGGGGGGGACATCTATGGCAACACCTTC
TRBV20-1	once	TRBJ1-6	-	CSAIQVGNSPLHF	TGCAGTGCAATACAGGTCGGCAATTCACCCCTCCACTTT
TRBV20-1	-	TRBJ1-6	-	CSAMRDGDSPLHF	TGCAGTGCTATGAGAGATGGGGATTCACCCCTCCACTTT
TRBV7-2	once	TRBJ1-5	-	CASSLYSYSNQPQHF	TGTGCCAGCAGCTTATACAGTTATAGCAATCAGCCCCAGCATTTT
TRBV28	-	TRBJ2-3	TRBD2	CASSLTGSGGVADTQYF	TGTGCCAGCAGTTTAACGGGTAGCGGGGGAGTTGCAGATACGCAGTATTTT
TRBV6-2/TRBV6-3	-	TRBJ1-5	-	CASSYSETVIPRNNQPQHF	TGTGCCAGCAGTTACTCGGAGACAGTTATCCCACGCAACAATCAGCCCCAGCATTTT
TRBV20-1	-	TRBJ2-1	TRBD2	CSAASGAGRNEQFF	TGCAGTGCCGCTAGCGGGGCAGGGAGGAATGAGCAGTTCTTC
TRBV15	-	TRBJ2-6	-	CATSRANSGANVLTF	TGTGCCACCAGCAGAGCGAACTCTGGGGCCAACGTCCTGACTTTC
TRBV5-1	few	TRBJ1-2	-	CASSLGPWTYGYTF	TGCGCCAGCAGCTTGGGTCCCTGGACCTATGGCTACACCTTC
TRBV29-1	-	TRBJ1-2	-	CSVGVWDNYGYTF	TGCAGCGTTGGCGTCTGGGATAACTATGGCTACACCTTC
TRBV7-2	-	TRBJ2-5	-	CASSSGGGASSWTQYF	TGTGCCAGCAGCTCCGGAGGGGGGGCCTCTTCTTGGACCCAGTACTTC
TRBV13	-	TRBJ2-7	-	CASSWTGGSGLEQYF	TGTGCCAGCAGCTGGACCGGGGGATCCGGGCTCGAGCAGTACTTC
TRBV28	-	TRBJ2-4	-	CASTTSPGIRDIQYF	TGTGCCAGCACCACGAGTCCTGGGATTAGGGACATTCAGTACTTC
TRBV6-1	-	TRBJ2-3	TRBD1	CASSEVRPGPGGTQYF	TGTGCCAGCAGTGAAGTAAGGCCAGGGCCAGGGGGTACGCAGTATTTT
TRBV9	few	TRBJ2-7	-	CASSVGEDEQYF	TGTGCCAGCAGCGTCGGGGAGGACGAGCAGTACTTC
TRBV12-3/TRBV12-4	once	TRBJ2-4	TRBD1	CASSLRQGAQNIQYF	TGTGCCAGCAGTTTAAGACAGGGGGCGCAAAACATTCAGTACTTC
TRBV7-2	-	TRBJ2-6	-	CASSLAGDGANVLTF	TGTGCCAGCAGCTTAGCAGGGGACGGGGCCAACGTCCTGACTTTC
TRBV7-3	-	TRBJ1-1	-	CASSPGSNTEAFF	TGTGCCAGCAGCCCGGGGTCGAACACTGAAGCTTTCTTT
TRBV27	few	TRBJ1-2	-	CASSPEDSGLNYGYTF	TGTGCCAGCAGTCCCGAGGACAGTGGGCTTAACTATGGCTACACCTTC
TRBV20-1	-	TRBJ2-1	-	CSARVLVEQFF	TGCAGTGCTAGAGTTTTAGTTGAGCAGTTCTTC
TRBV2	-	TRBJ2-7	-	CASSETVTAYEQYF	TGTGCCAGCAGTGAAACGGTTACAGCCTACGAGCAGTACTTC
TRBV11-2	few	TRBJ1-6	-	CASSEKGLYNSPLHF	TGTGCCAGCAGCGAGAAGGGGCTCTATAATTCACCCCTCCACTTT
TRBV7-2	-	TRBJ2-7	TRBD2	CASSFGRALTYEQYF	TGTGCCAGCAGCTTTGGGAGGGCCCTCACCTACGAGCAGTACTTC
TRBV9	-	TRBJ2-3	TRBD2	CASSVEGGGAGDTQYF	TGTGCCAGCAGCGTAGAGGGCGGGGGGGCAGGAGATACGCAGTATTTT
TRBV18	few	TRBJ2-3	TRBD2	CASSPLAGGGTDTQYF	TGTGCCAGCTCACCCCTAGCGGGGGGAGGCACAGATACGCAGTATTTT
TRBV29-1	-	TRBJ1-2	-	CSTSRTEVNYGYTF	TGCAGCACATCTAGGACAGAAGTTAACTATGGCTACACCTTC
TRBV7-2	-	TRBJ2-5	-	CASSSDSTKTQYF	TGTGCCAGCAGCTCGGACAGTACAAAGACCCAGTACTTC
TRBV15	many	TRBJ2-4	TRBD1	CATSGQGAMMGKNIQYF	TGTGCCACCAGCGGCCAGGGGGCCATGATGGGCAAAAACATTCAGTACTTC
TRBV5-1	-	TRBJ2-1	TRBD1	CASSLGDRENEQFF	TGCGCCAGCAGCTTGGGGGACAGGGAAAATGAGCAGTTCTTC
TRBV24-1	-	TRBJ2-1	TRBD2	CATSEQPTSGDIYNEQFF	TGTGCCACCAGTGAGCAACCGACTAGCGGAGATATATACAATGAGCAGTTCTTC
TRBV14	-	TRBJ1-2	-	CASSQVRTEGYTF	TGTGCCAGCAGCCAAGTCCGGACGGAGGGCTACACCTTC
TRBV30	-	TRBJ1-1	-	CAWSAGTLNTEAFF	TGTGCCTGGAGTGCCGGGACGTTGAACACTGAAGCTTTCTTT
TRBV7-2	few	TRBJ2-7	-	CASSLGSDPYEQYF	TGTGCCAGCAGCTTAGGGTCGGATCCCTACGAGCAGTACTTC
TRBV7-2	-	TRBJ2-1	TRBD2	CASKTLAGGYNEQFF	TGTGCCAGCAAAACCTTAGCGGGGGGCTACAATGAGCAGTTCTTC